These T cell receptor beta chains were read from a single sample in a study of cytomegalovirus exposure and HLA in healthy donors. Some clones are missing from TCRdb's copy, which holds only in-frame ones; the method was immunoSEQ multiplex PCR. The table has 190,000 or so clones, around 80% seen once. Sequencing was done on a sample of PBMCs. The receptors here all came from a woman in her twenties or thirties in good health and CMV-seropositive. CDR3s include the opening cysteine and the closing phenylalanine or tryptophan. D genes are given only for firm matches. Expanded clones are given a class, and other clones once, few, many or no size at all.

.	TRBV7-2	.	TRBJ2-1	CASSAQGEIDEQFF	TGTGCCAGCAGCGCACAGGGTGAAATCGATGAGCAGTTCTTC
.	TRBV29-1	TRBD1	TRBJ2-1	CSLSRDRINEQFF	TGCAGCTTGTCCCGGGACAGGATTAATGAGCAGTTCTTC
.	TRBV19	.	TRBJ1-5	CASSIENRDLRPQHF	TGTGCCAGTAGTATAGAAAACAGGGACCTTAGGCCCCAGCATTTT
.	TRBV29-1	TRBD1	TRBJ1-1	CSVLGQGYTEAFF	TGCAGCGTTCTGGGACAGGGCTACACTGAAGCTTTCTTT
.	TRBV30	.	TRBJ1-1	CAWSVRNTEAFF	TGTGCCTGGAGTGTCAGGAACACTGAAGCTTTCTTT
.	TRBV29-1	TRBD1	TRBJ1-2	CSVSLQGALAYGYTF	TGCAGCGTTTCATTACAGGGGGCGTTAGCCTATGGCTACACCTTC
once	TRBV5-1	TRBD2	TRBJ2-3	CASSLPRTSGVLTDTQYF	TGCGCCAGCAGCTTACCTCGGACTAGCGGAGTCCTCACAGATACGCAGTATTTT
.	TRBV9	.	TRBJ2-2	CASSVRQANTGELFF	TGTGCCAGCAGCGTGAGACAGGCGAACACCGGGGAGCTGTTTTTT
.	TRBV5-4	.	TRBJ2-5	CASSFGGNQETQYF	TGTGCCAGCAGCTTCGGAGGGAACCAAGAGACCCAGTACTTC
.	TRBV7-9	TRBD1	TRBJ2-1	CASSRMQGTGSYNEQFF	TGTGCCAGCAGCCGGATGCAAGGGACAGGGTCCTACAATGAGCAGTTCTTC
.	TRBV19	TRBD1	TRBJ1-1	CASSIGNRGGLFTEAFF	TGTGCCAGTAGTATTGGGAACAGGGGAGGTTTGTTCACTGAAGCTTTCTTT
few	TRBV19	.	TRBJ2-2	CASNLGLPGPTGELFF	TGTGCCAGTAATTTGGGTTTGCCAGGGCCCACCGGGGAGCTGTTTTTT
.	TRBV27	TRBD2	TRBJ2-5	CASRLAGGDIETQYF	TGTGCCAGCAGGCTAGCGGGAGGGGATATAGAGACCCAGTACTTC
.	TRBV19	.	TRBJ1-4	CASSTTGSNEKLFF	TGTGCCAGTAGTACCACAGGGTCTAATGAAAAACTGTTTTTT
.	TRBV11-2	TRBD1	TRBJ2-4	CASSVDRGNVIQYF	TGTGCCAGCAGCGTCGACAGGGGGAATGTCATTCAGTACTTC
once	TRBV19	.	TRBJ2-7	CASSIGRGYEQYF	TGTGCCAGTAGTATCGGCCGGGGCTACGAGCAGTACTTC
.	TRBV25-1	TRBD1	TRBJ1-2	CASRPTGTDYGYTF	TGTGCCAGCAGACCAACCGGGACAGATTATGGCTACACCTTC
.	TRBV27	TRBD2	TRBJ2-1	CASRISGGPYNEQFF	TGTGCCAGCAGAATAAGCGGGGGACCCTACAATGAGCAGTTCTTC
few	TRBV30	.	TRBJ1-1	CAWSERWDTEAFF	TGTGCCTGGAGTGAGAGGTGGGACACTGAAGCTTTCTTT
.	TRBV7-9	.	TRBJ2-1	CASELIADSYNEQFF	TGTGCCAGCGAATTGATAGCGGATTCCTACAATGAGCAGTTCTTC
.	TRBV6-6	TRBD1	TRBJ2-7	CASSLPGTVSYEQYF	TGTGCCAGCAGTTTACCCGGGACAGTCTCCTACGAGCAGTACTTC
.	TRBV27	.	TRBJ1-2	CASSSLGGGSSNYGYTF	TGTGCCAGCAGTTCCCTTGGGGGGGGCAGCTCTAACTATGGCTACACCTTC
few	TRBV25-1	.	TRBJ2-6	CASYGANVLTF	TGTGCCAGCTACGGTGCCAACGTCCTGACTTTC
.	TRBV6-1	.	TRBJ2-3	CASSEYLRAIHSSTDTQYF	TGTGCCAGCAGTGAATACCTTCGAGCGATCCATTCTAGCACAGATACGCAGTATTTT
.	TRBV2	.	TRBJ1-5	CASGESGRNQPQHF	TGTGCCAGCGGGGAGTCAGGCAGGAATCAGCCCCAGCATTTT
.	TRBV5-1	TRBD2	TRBJ2-7	CASSLYPSGSISYEQYF	TGCGCCAGCAGCTTGTATCCTAGCGGGAGTATCTCCTACGAGCAGTACTTC
.	TRBV4-1	TRBD1	TRBJ2-3	CASSNEGDRGTDTQYF	TGCGCCAGCAGCAATGAAGGGGACAGGGGGACAGATACGCAGTATTTT
.	TRBV10-3	.	TRBJ1-2	CASNRVPDNYGYTF	TGTGCCTCAAACAGGGTCCCCGACAACTATGGCTACACCTTC
once	TRBV6-5	.	TRBJ1-5	CASSTTGYSNQPQHF	TGTGCCAGCAGTACTACAGGGTATAGCAATCAGCCCCAGCATTTT
.	TRBV29-1	TRBD2	TRBJ2-1	CSVLPGGGRGRNEQFF	TGCAGCGTCCTTCCTGGGGGCGGGAGGGGTCGTAATGAGCAGTTCTTC
.	TRBV6-5	TRBD1	TRBJ2-7	CASSFEKGQGLYEQYF	TGTGCCAGCAGTTTCGAAAAGGGACAGGGGCTCTACGAGCAGTACTTC
once	TRBV5-6	TRBD2	TRBJ2-2	CASSSTSGSRTGELFF	TGTGCCAGCAGCTCCACTAGCGGCAGTCGGACCGGGGAGCTGTTTTTT
.	TRBV9	TRBD1	TRBJ1-1	CASSVATGGGVGYSEAFF	TGTGCCAGCAGCGTAGCTACGGGAGGGGGCGTAGGTTACAGTGAAGCTTTCTTT
.	TRBV10-1	.	TRBJ1-5	CASEPRYSNQPQHF	TGCGCCAGCGAACCTAGATATAGCAATCAGCCCCAGCATTTT
.	TRBV5-4	.	TRBJ2-7	CASSLAPAIYEQYF	TGTGCCAGCAGCTTGGCGCCTGCGATCTACGAGCAGTACTTC
.	TRBV7-6	.	TRBJ1-1	CASSSRTEKNTEAFF	TGTGCCAGCAGCTCCAGGACAGAGAAGAACACTGAAGCTTTCTTT
.	TRBV5-1	TRBD1	TRBJ2-2	CASSLLTGEAGELFF	TGCGCCAGCAGCTTGTTGACAGGGGAAGCCGGGGAGCTGTTTTTT
.	TRBV29-1	.	TRBJ2-7	CSVTFLSYEQYF	TGCAGCGTGACTTTCTTATCCTACGAGCAGTACTTC
.	TRBV7-9	TRBD1	TRBJ2-7	CASSRQGASSYEQYF	TGTGCCAGCAGTCGACAGGGGGCCTCCTCCTACGAGCAGTACTTC
once	TRBV5-1	TRBD1	TRBJ2-1	CASSITGTGSNEQFF	TGCGCCAGCAGCATCACGGGGACAGGGAGCAATGAGCAGTTCTTC
few	TRBV14	TRBD1	TRBJ1-2	CASSRGTVANYGYTF	TGTGCCAGCAGCCGTGGGACAGTTGCTAACTATGGCTACACCTTC
.	TRBV5-1	TRBD1	TRBJ1-2	CASSLDRGQGTF	TGCGCCAGCAGCTTGGACAGGGGGCAGGGCACCTTC
.	TRBV7-9	.	TRBJ1-1	CASIQGTEAFF	TGTGCCAGCATCCAGGGGACTGAAGCTTTCTTT
once	TRBV28	.	TRBJ1-3	CASSRPDRREYF	TGTGCCAGCAGTCGACCCGACCGGAGGGAGTATTTT
.	TRBV6-5	TRBD1	TRBJ1-2	CASSQNHGTALGYTF	TGTGCCAGCAGTCAAAATCACGGGACAGCGCTTGGCTACACCTTC
.	TRBV5-4	TRBD1	TRBJ1-2	CASSPDRGGYGYTF	TGTGCCAGCAGCCCTGACAGGGGAGGCTATGGCTACACCTTC
.	TRBV16	TRBD2	TRBJ2-1	CASSQSPSGGYNEQFF	TGTGCCAGCAGCCAATCGCCTAGCGGAGGGTACAATGAGCAGTTCTTC
once	TRBV6-5	TRBD1	TRBJ2-7	CASSSTGDYEQYF	TGTGCCAGCAGTTCAACAGGGGACTACGAGCAGTACTTC
.	TRBV28	.	TRBJ2-1	CASRWVEGENEQFF	TGTGCCAGCAGGTGGGTGGAGGGCGAAAATGAGCAGTTCTTC